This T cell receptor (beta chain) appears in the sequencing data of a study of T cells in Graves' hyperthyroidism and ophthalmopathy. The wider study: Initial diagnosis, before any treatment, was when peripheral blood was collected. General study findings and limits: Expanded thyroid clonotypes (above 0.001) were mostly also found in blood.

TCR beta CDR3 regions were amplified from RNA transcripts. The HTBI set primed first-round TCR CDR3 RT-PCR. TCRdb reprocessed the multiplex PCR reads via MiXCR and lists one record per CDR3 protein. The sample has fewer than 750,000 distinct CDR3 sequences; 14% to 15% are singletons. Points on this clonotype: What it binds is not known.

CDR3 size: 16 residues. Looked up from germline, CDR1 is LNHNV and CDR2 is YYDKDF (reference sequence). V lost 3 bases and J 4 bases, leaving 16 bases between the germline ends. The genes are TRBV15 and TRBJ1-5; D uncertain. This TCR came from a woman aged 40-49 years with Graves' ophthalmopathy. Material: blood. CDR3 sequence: CATSSPGGIRNQPQHF. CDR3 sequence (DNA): TGTGCCACCAGCAGCCCTGGAGGGATCAGGAATCAGCCCCAGCATTTT. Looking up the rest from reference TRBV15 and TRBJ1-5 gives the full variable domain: DAMVIQNPRYQVTQFGKPVTLSCSQTLNHNVMYWYQQKSSQAPKLLFHYYDKDFNNEADTPDNFQSRRPNTSFCFLDIRSPGLGDTAMYLCATSSPGGIRNQPQHFGDGTRLSIL.